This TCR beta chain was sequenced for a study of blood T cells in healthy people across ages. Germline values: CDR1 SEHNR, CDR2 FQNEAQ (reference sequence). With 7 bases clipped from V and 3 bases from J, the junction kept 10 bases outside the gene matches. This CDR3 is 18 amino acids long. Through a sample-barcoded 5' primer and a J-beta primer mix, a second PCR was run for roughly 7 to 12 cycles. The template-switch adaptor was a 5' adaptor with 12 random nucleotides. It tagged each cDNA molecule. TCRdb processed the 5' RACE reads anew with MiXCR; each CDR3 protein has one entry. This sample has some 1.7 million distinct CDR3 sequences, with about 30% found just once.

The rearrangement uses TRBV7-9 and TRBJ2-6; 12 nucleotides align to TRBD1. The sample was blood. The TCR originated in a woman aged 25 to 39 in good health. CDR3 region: CASTPPGQGANGANVLTF. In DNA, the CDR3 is TGTGCCAGCACCCCTCCGGGACAGGGGGCAAATGGGGCCAACGTCCTGACTTTC.